This T cell receptor beta chain was identified during a study of blood T cell repertoires in COVID-19 (dated by TCRdb to 2019 to 2021). For the study in its entirety: Samples from collaborators originated in the United States, Italy and Spain and spanned both the acute and convalescent phases of COVID-19. The repertoires were released in a freely available public database intended as a resource for research on the immune response to SARS-CoV-2. The prospective study material was composed of cDNA or gDNA derived from T cells, B-cell-depleted T cells, or PBMCs. Subjects who had been exposed to COVID-19, were actively infected with it, or had recovered from it provided the deeply sampled blood TCRbeta repertoires that made up the dataset. The samples were drawn from two sources: the first 160 participants of the ongoing ImmuneRACE study, and approximately 1,300 subjects contributed by 6 global collaborators. Sample metadata almost always included a de-identified subject ID, COVID-19 status, age in years and sex. Where HLA class I and class II types were available, the types were taken from metadata supplied by the sample provider, not from assay-based typing.

TCRbeta CDR3 regions were amplified from genomic DNA by means of the immunoSEQ Assay, a bias-controlled multiplex PCR. From the authors' description of their analysis: Nucleated cell counts per sample were estimated from amplification of reference gene primers within the assay. Sequence reads were collapsed and filtered to measure the absolute abundance of every unique TCRbeta CDR3 rearrangement. For each sample, productive Simpson clonality was calculated as the square root of Simpson's diversity index across productive rearrangements. Held by TCRdb, this immuneACCESS table contains in-frame sequences only and omits some clones. Under half of the omission traces to an unresolved V gene where checked; the cause of the rest is unknown. V and J calls and clone size are copied from that table; D and trimming were computed from the DNA. This sample gives approximately 97,000 clones in total; around 85% of them show up just once. The ten top clones hold roughly 12% of the sample.

Each collaborating institution followed its own protocols to collect whole blood in K2EDTA tubes. For TCRbeta analysis, collaborators shipped samples in one of three forms: frozen whole blood, isolated PBMCs, or DNA extracted from either of those sample types. Comment on this clone: Its antigen is not yet known. Base qualities are not at hand, and no much larger clone is one base apart.

Results the study describes overall, beyond this receptor: Clinical and demographic metadata were provided uncurated, with the amount varying by source and participant.

V is clipped by 5 bases and J by 2 bases, and the sequence between their germline boundaries is 15 bases long. The CDR3 runs 15 amino acids, cysteine and phenylalanine included. CDR3 DNA only is kept here, 45 bases in frame from base 1. CDR1 is given as ENHRY and CDR2 as SYGVKD, both from the germline V gene. This sequence was found in a human donor in a cohort sampled during active COVID-19. The receptor chain draws on TRBV10-3 and TRBJ1-2, with TRBD1 tentatively as D gene (6 bases match). Sequenced material: peripheral blood. CDR3 region: CAISYYTGQNYGYTF. The nucleotide sequence is TGTGCCATCAGTTACTATACAGGGCAGAACTATGGCTACACCTTC.